The clone carrying this T cell receptor (beta chain) showed up just a few times. Its antigen is unidentified. This entry belongs to a study of response to subunit inactivated influenza vaccine. Notes on the study in general: Each seasonal flu vaccination may recruit only limited new T cells, authors suggested.

In germline, CDR1 is DFQATT, CDR2 SNEGSKA (reference sequence). This CDR3 has 14 amino acids. V lost 1 base, J lost 5 bases, and 8 bases stayed unmatched. TCRdb fed the RT-PCR reads into MiXCR, producing one record per CDR3 protein. The sample records hundreds of thousands of distinct CDR3 sequences, 12% to 15% being singletons. The genes are TRBV20-1 and TRBJ2-7; 7 nucleotides line up with TRBD1. This sequence originates from a man between 50 and 59 years old who received an inactivated influenza vaccine. The material was PBMCs from blood, obtained 14 to 15 days before vaccination. CDR3 sequence: CSARVPDRAHEQYF. In DNA, the CDR3 is TGCAGTGCTAGAGTACCCGACAGGGCACACGAGCAGTACTTC.